This TCR beta chain was sequenced for a study of response to subunit inactivated influenza vaccine. Findings and caveats of the study: Few additional T cells are recruited per seasonal influenza vaccination, authors suggested.

This clonotype occurred a few times. Its antigen is as yet unknown. TCRdb processed the RT-PCR reads anew with MiXCR; each CDR3 protein has one entry. This table holds over 800,000 distinct CDR3 sequences, less than 25% found once. CDR1 SGHDN and CDR2 FVKESK come from the germline V gene. The CDR3 is made up of 13 amino acids. V was shortened by 4 bases and J by 4 bases, with 9 bases between the two germline ends. The J gene is TRBJ2-3, the V gene TRBV14; D is ambiguous. The material was PBMCs from blood, obtained 5 to 6 days after vaccination. The clonotype comes from a man aged 50 to 60 who received an inactivated influenza vaccine. DNA for the CDR3: TGTGCCAGCAGCCCCCGTATCGCAGATACGCAGTATTTT. This translates into CASSPRIADTQYF.